Listed below are T cell receptor beta chains from one sample, sequenced in a study of cytomegalovirus exposure and HLA in healthy donors. The assay was immunoSEQ multiplex PCR, and TCRdb's table has in-frame clones only and misses some. The sample yields 110,000 or so clones, more than 85% seen once. The sequenced sample was PBMCs. Receptors originate from a young man in good health and CMV-seropositive. The CDR3 runs from the conserved cysteine through the conserved F or W. The order of the fields is D gene, clone size, V gene, CDR3 length, J gene, CDR3 protein, CDR3 DNA. A D gene is named only where the DNA matches it firmly. Rows give clone size only sometimes, using once, few, many, or a class for an expanded clone.

D: NA
size: NA
V: TRBV7-2
length: 15
J: TRBJ1-1
CDR3: CASSELQGVGGEAFF
DNA: TGTGCCAGCAGCGAGTTACAGGGCGTTGGGGGTGAAGCTTTCTTT

D: NA
size: NA
V: TRBV5-1
length: 16
J: TRBJ2-3
CDR3: CASSLAGLPSTDTQYF
DNA: TGCGCCAGCAGCTTGGCCGGGTTACCTAGCACAGATACGCAGTATTTT

D: TRBD1
size: NA
V: TRBV11-2
length: 15
J: TRBJ2-7
CDR3: CASSLSRTGEREQYF
DNA: TGTGCCAGCAGCCTCTCTCGGACAGGGGAGCGAGAGCAGTACTTC

D: NA
size: NA
V: TRBV7-6
length: 11
J: TRBJ2-2
CDR3: CASTPGGELFF
DNA: TGTGCCAGCACCCCAGGCGGGGAGCTGTTTTTT

D: TRBD2
size: NA
V: TRBV2
length: 15
J: TRBJ2-2
CDR3: CASSVQRGGPGELFF
DNA: TGTGCCAGCAGTGTCCAGCGGGGGGGCCCCGGGGAGCTGTTTTTT

D: NA
size: once
V: TRBV30
length: 13
J: TRBJ2-5
CDR3: CAWSVGSQETQYF
DNA: TGTGCCTGGAGTGTCGGGTCCCAAGAGACCCAGTACTTC

D: TRBD2
size: NA
V: TRBV10-3
length: 14
J: TRBJ2-1
CDR3: CAISGGTSNNEQFF
DNA: TGTGCCATCAGTGGCGGGACTAGCAACAATGAGCAGTTCTTC

D: NA
size: NA
V: TRBV11-2
length: 16
J: TRBJ2-7
CDR3: CASSPRGIPQYYEQYF
DNA: TGTGCCAGCAGCCCCCGGGGGATTCCCCAATACTACGAGCAGTACTTC

D: NA
size: NA
V: TRBV7-9
length: 16
J: TRBJ2-1
CDR3: CASSPVRVAGNNEQFF
DNA: TGTGCCAGCAGCCCGGTGAGGGTGGCGGGTAACAATGAGCAGTTCTTC

D: NA
size: few
V: TRBV4-3
length: 13
J: TRBJ1-2
CDR3: CASSQVQQYGYTF
DNA: TGCGCCAGCAGCCAAGTCCAACAGTATGGCTACACCTTC

D: NA
size: NA
V: TRBV10-3
length: 15
J: TRBJ1-1
CDR3: CAISAVTGRNTEAFF
DNA: TGTGCCATCAGTGCGGTGACAGGACGGAACACTGAAGCTTTCTTT

D: NA
size: NA
V: TRBV2
length: 15
J: TRBJ2-1
CDR3: CASSEQGGGYNEQFF
DNA: TGTGCCAGCTCAGAACAGGGGGGGGGATACAATGAGCAGTTCTTC